The rows below give T cell receptor beta chains drawn from one sample of a study of identical twins. A single record per CDR3 protein comes from TCRdb applying MiXCR to the 5' RACE reads. The sample yields about 1.7 million distinct CDR3 sequences, roughly 35% seen once. The sequencing input was cord blood. The receptors stem from a newborn girl in good health. The CDR3 runs from the conserved cysteine through the conserved F or W. The D gene is left open where the match is weak. The listing skips clone size in some rows; elsewhere it reads once, few, many or a size class.

j_gene	d_gene	abundance	v_gene	CDR3aa	CDR3nt
TRBJ2-1	.	few	TRBV6-5	CASSSKRKSSYNEQFF	TGTGCCAGCAGTTCTAAGCGGAAGAGCTCCTACAATGAGCAGTTCTTC
TRBJ2-1	.	.	TRBV20-1	CSASLSSVDEQFF	TGCAGTGCTAGCTTGTCGAGCGTCGATGAGCAGTTCTTC
TRBJ2-1	.	.	TRBV7-9	CASSPKQTTSYNEQFF	TGTGCCAGCAGCCCAAAACAGACAACTAGCTACAATGAGCAGTTCTTC
TRBJ2-1	.	.	TRBV4-2	CASSQEGGLNNEQFF	TGTGCCAGCAGCCAAGAGGGGGGACTTAACAATGAGCAGTTCTTC
TRBJ2-1	TRBD2	few	TRBV12-5	CASGLVPSGSEQFF	TGTGCTAGTGGTTTGGTACCCAGCGGGAGTGAGCAGTTCTTC
TRBJ2-3	.	many	TRBV29-1	CSVGPDSTDTQYF	TGCAGCGTTGGTCCGGATAGCACAGATACGCAGTATTTT
TRBJ2-1	TRBD2	few	TRBV12-3/TRBV12-4	CASSLRREEQFF	TGTGCCAGCAGTTTACGGCGGGAGGAGCAGTTCTTC
TRBJ1-6	.	.	TRBV7-2	CASSPPGLYNSPLHF	TGTGCCAGCAGCCCCCCGGGACTTTATAATTCACCCCTCCACTTT
TRBJ2-7	TRBD2	few	TRBV4-2	CASSQEAGSSYNEQYF	TGTGCCAGCAGCCAAGAAGCGGGGAGCTCCTACAATGAGCAGTACTTC
TRBJ2-7	.	few	TRBV4-2	CASSQFLSYEQYF	TGTGCCAGCAGCCAATTTCTTAGCTACGAGCAGTACTTC
TRBJ1-6	.	.	TRBV27	CASNQDRPMSYNSPLHF	TGTGCCAGCAATCAGGACAGACCGATGTCCTATAATTCACCCCTCCACTTT